The subject of this entry is one T cell receptor (beta chain). Antigen specificity is unknown. The data belong to a study of response to subunit inactivated influenza vaccine. Trimming shortened V by 10 bases and J by 5 bases, and 13 bases separated the two germline ends. CDR1 and CDR2 (germline): LGHDT, YNNKEL (reference sequence). The CDR3 spans 12 residues. Study observations and caveats: Authors proposed each seasonal influenza vaccination draws in few new T cells.

TCRdb processed the RT-PCR reads anew with MiXCR; each CDR3 protein has one entry. The sample yields 500,000 to 650,000 distinct CDR3 sequences, less than 10% seen once. The sequence was collected from a man aged 50-75 years who received an inactivated influenza vaccine. The chain combines TRBV3-1 with TRBJ2-3, with D tentatively TRBD2 (6 bases). Sequences were derived from PBMCs from blood, sampled roughly 24 months after vaccination. The CDR3 bases are TGTGCCACTTCGACAGCGGGAGATACGCAGTATTTT. Protein product: CATSTAGDTQYF.